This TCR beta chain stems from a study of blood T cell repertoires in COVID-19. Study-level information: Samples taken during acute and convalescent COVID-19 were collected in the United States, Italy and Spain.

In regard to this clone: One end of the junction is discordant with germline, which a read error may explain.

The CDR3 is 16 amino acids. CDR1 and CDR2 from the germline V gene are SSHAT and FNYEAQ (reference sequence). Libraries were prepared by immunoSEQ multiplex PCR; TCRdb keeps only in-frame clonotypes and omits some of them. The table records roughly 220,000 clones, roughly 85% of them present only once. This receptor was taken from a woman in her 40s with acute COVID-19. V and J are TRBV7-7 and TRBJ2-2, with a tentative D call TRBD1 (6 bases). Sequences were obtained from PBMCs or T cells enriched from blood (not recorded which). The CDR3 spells CASSLVAGANTGELFF. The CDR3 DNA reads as TGTGCTAGCAGCTTAGTCGCAGGGGCGAACACCGGGGAGCTGTTTTTT.